This T cell receptor beta chain appears in the sequencing data of a study of blood T cell repertoires in COVID-19. Study background: Acute and convalescent COVID-19 specimens originated in the United States, Italy and Spain. T cells, B-cell-depleted T cells, or PBMCs supplied cDNA or gDNA.

Patients in Seattle were enrolled during active infection, then followed longitudinally. The method was immunoSEQ multiplex PCR; TCRdb's version includes in-frame clones alone and lacks a portion of them. The sample consists of tens of thousands of clones, over 75% of them appearing once. The clonotype was recovered from a man in his forties with COVID-19, enrolled during active disease. Sequenced material: peripheral blood.

CDR3 DNA: TGTGCCAGCTCACCAACAGAGGGGCGGGGGACCCAGTACTTC. It is translated as CASSPTEGRGTQYF. This sequence joins TRBV18 and TRBJ2-5; possibly TRBD2 for D (6 bases). The CDR3 consists of 14 residues. From germline, CDR1 is KGHSH and CDR2 LQKENI. The ends were cut back, 2 bases at V and 7 bases at J, with 14 bases in the middle.